The present T cell receptor beta chain was sequenced within a study of cytomegalovirus exposure and HLA in healthy donors. About the study: An earlier analysis found 120 million or so unique TCR beta sequences from about 190 million T cells.

A multiplex PCR was run with 60 Vbeta primers and 13 Jbeta primers. Libraries were prepared by immunoSEQ multiplex PCR; TCRdb keeps only in-frame clonotypes and omits some of them. This sample yields approximately 120,000 clones, of which approximately 78% are seen a single time; roughly 6% belongs to the top ten. The CDR3 totals 15 residues. The germline CDR1 and CDR2 sequences are SGHRS and YFSETQ. V was pared by 5 bases and J by 4 bases, with 5 bases of the junction left unmatched. Specimen: PBMCs. The source is a woman aged 40 to 50 in good health and CMV-seronegative. The rearrangement uses TRBV5-1 and TRBJ2-3, with TRBD2 matching 12 bases. The chain's CDR3 is CASRKLAGGADTQYF. The CDR3, as DNA: TGCGCCAGCAGAAAACTAGCGGGAGGCGCAGATACGCAGTATTTT.